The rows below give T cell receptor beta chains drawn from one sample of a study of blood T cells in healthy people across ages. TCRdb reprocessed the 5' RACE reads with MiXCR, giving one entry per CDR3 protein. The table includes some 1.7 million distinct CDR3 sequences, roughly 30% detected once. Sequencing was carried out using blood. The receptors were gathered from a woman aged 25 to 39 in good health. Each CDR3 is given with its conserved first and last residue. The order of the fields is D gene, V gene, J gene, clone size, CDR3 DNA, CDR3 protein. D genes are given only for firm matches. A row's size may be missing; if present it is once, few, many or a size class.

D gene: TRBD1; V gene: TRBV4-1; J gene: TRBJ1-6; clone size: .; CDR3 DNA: TGCGCCAGCAGCCTAGTGGGTGGACAGGGAGTTTCACCCCTCCACTTT; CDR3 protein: CASSLVGGQGVSPLHF
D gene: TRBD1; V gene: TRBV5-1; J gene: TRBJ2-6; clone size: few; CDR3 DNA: TGCGCCAGCAGCTTTACAGGGGGCCAAGGAACCTCTGGGGCCAACGTCCTGACTTTC; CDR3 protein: CASSFTGGQGTSGANVLTF
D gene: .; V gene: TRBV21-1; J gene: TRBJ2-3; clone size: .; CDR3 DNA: TGTGCCAGCAGCCCTCAACAGGCCTTGAGCACAGATACGCAGTATTTT; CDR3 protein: CASSPQQALSTDTQYF
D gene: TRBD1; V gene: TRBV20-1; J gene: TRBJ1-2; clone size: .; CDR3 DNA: TGCAGTGCTTTAAAACCCACAGGGGTACTAGGCTACACCTTC; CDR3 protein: CSALKPTGVLGYTF
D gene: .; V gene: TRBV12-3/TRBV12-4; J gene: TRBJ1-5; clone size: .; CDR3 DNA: TGTGCCAGCGGAGTACAGGGAAGGGGCAATCAGCCCCAGCATTTT; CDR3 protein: CASGVQGRGNQPQHF
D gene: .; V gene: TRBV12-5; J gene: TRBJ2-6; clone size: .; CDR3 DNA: TGTGCTAGTGGTTTTCTGGGGGTCTCTGGGGCCAACGTCCTGACTTTC; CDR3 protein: CASGFLGVSGANVLTF
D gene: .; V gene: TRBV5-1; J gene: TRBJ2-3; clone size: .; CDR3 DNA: TGCGCCAGCAGCTTGGTTCGGTCAGTTAATACGCAGTATTTT; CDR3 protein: CASSLVRSVNTQYF
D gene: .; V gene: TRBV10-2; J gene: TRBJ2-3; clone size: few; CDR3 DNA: TGCGCCAGCAGTGAGTCGACGGCAGATACGCAGTATTTT; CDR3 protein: CASSESTADTQYF
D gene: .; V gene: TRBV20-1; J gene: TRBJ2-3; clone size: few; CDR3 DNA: TGCAGTGCTAGCCAGCTAGTGACAGATACGCAGTATTTT; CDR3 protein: CSASQLVTDTQYF
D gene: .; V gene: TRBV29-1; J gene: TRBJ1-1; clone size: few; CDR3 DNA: TGCAGCGGCCGGGACACGGCTTGGGTCACTGAAGCTTTCTTT; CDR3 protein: CSGRDTAWVTEAFF
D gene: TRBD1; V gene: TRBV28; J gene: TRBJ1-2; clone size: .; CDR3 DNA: TGTGCCAGCAGTTTATATCCCAGGGGGGACTATGGCTACACCTTC; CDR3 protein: CASSLYPRGDYGYTF
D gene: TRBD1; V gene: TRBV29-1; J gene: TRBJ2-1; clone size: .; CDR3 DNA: TGCAGCGTCTCCTCGGACAGGGTCAATGAGCAGTTCTTC; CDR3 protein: CSVSSDRVNEQFF
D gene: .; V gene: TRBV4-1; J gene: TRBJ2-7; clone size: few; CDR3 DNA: TGCGCCAGCAGCCAAGCCAACAGGGACGGGACCTACGAGCAGTACTTC; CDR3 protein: CASSQANRDGTYEQYF
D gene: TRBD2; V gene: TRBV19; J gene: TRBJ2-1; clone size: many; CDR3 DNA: TGTGCCAGTAGTCCCTCTAGCGGGCCCACCAATGAGCAGTTCTTC; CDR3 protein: CASSPSSGPTNEQFF